These T cell receptor beta chains were read from a single sample in a study of blood T cell repertoires in COVID-19. TCRdb's copy holds only in-frame clones and misses some; the assay was immunoSEQ multiplex PCR. The sample holds approximately 300,000 clones; more than 90% are singletons and the top ten take around 3.9%. Sequences were obtained from PBMCs or T cells enriched from blood (not recorded which). The receptors derive from a woman aged 25 to 39 who had been exposed to COVID-19. The CDR3 runs from the conserved cysteine through the conserved F or W. A D gene is named only where the DNA matches it firmly. Not all rows give a size; the values are once, few, many and, for expanded clones, a class.

D | J | V | size | CDR3 | DNA
TRBD1 | TRBJ1-2 | TRBV29-1 | . | CSVEEGGDGYTF | TGCAGCGTTGAAGAAGGGGGCGATGGCTACACCTTC
. | TRBJ1-5 | TRBV12-3/TRBV12-4 | . | CASRSGVQGSQHF | TGTGCCAGCAGATCTGGGGTCCAGGGGTCCCAGCATTTT
. | TRBJ1-1 | TRBV29-1 | . | CSVVSNTEAFF | TGCAGCGTTGTGAGTAACACTGAAGCTTTCTTT
. | TRBJ1-1 | TRBV2 | . | CASRRVANTEAFF | TGTGCCAGCAGGAGGGTTGCCAACACTGAAGCTTTCTTT
. | TRBJ1-2 | TRBV20-1 | . | CSASRGDYGYTF | TGCAGTGCTAGTCGGGGGGACTATGGCTACACCTTC
TRBD2 | TRBJ2-3 | TRBV2 | . | CASTEQGLAGIDTQYF | TGTGCCAGCACCGAACAGGGACTAGCGGGGATAGATACGCAGTATTTT
TRBD1 | TRBJ1-4 | TRBV3-1/TRBV3-2 | . | CASSQVQGVNEKLFF | TGTGCCAGCAGCCAAGTACAGGGGGTTAATGAAAAACTGTTTTTT
. | TRBJ2-2 | TRBV4-1 | . | CASSQVATGFFTGELFF | TGCGCCAGCAGCCAAGTGGCCACAGGGTTCTTCACCGGGGAGCTGTTTTTT
. | TRBJ1-4 | TRBV5-1 | . | CASSLGWQVATNEKLFF | TGCGCCAGCAGCTTGGGATGGCAGGTGGCAACTAATGAAAAACTGTTTTTT
TRBD1 | TRBJ1-2 | TRBV4-2 | . | CASSQPQGANYGYTF | TGTGCCAGCAGCCAACCTCAGGGGGCTAACTATGGCTACACCTTC
TRBD1 | TRBJ1-4 | TRBV27 | . | CASRNRGRTITNEKLFF | TGTGCCAGCAGAAACAGGGGGCGAACTATAACTAATGAAAAACTGTTTTTT
. | TRBJ2-7 | TRBV5-1 | . | CASSLEAGEGYEQYF | TGCGCCAGCAGCTTGGAAGCAGGGGAAGGGTACGAGCAGTACTTC
. | TRBJ2-1 | TRBV5-1 | . | CASSLDGTSYNEQFF | TGCGCCAGCAGCTTAGACGGGACTTCCTACAATGAGCAGTTCTTC
. | TRBJ1-6 | TRBV5-6 | few | CASSFALNSPLHF | TGTGCCAGCAGCTTCGCGCTTAATTCACCCCTCCACTTT
. | TRBJ1-5 | TRBV19 | . | CASRDGGPNQPQHF | TGTGCCAGTAGAGACGGGGGGCCCAATCAGCCCCAGCATTTT
. | TRBJ1-1 | TRBV11-3 | . | CASSLRGSAGNTEAFF | TGTGCCAGCAGCTTGAGGGGGAGTGCGGGGAACACTGAAGCTTTCTTT
TRBD2 | TRBJ2-3 | TRBV6-5 | . | CASSYSQRGDTQYF | TGTGCCAGCAGTTACTCCCAGCGGGGAGATACGCAGTATTTT
. | TRBJ2-3 | TRBV19 | . | CASSIAPTRGTDTQYF | TGTGCCAGTAGTATAGCCCCCACTAGGGGCACAGATACGCAGTATTTT
TRBD1 | TRBJ1-1 | TRBV29-1 | few | CSAGQGGTEAFF | TGCAGCGCAGGACAGGGAGGCACTGAAGCTTTCTTT
. | TRBJ2-7 | TRBV4-1 | few | CASSQEATYNHEQYF | TGCGCCAGCAGCCAAGAAGCCACCTATAACCACGAGCAGTACTTC
. | TRBJ1-6 | TRBV5-5 | few | CASSLWWAVGDSPLHF | TGTGCCAGCAGCTTGTGGTGGGCTGTCGGGGATTCACCCCTCCACTTT
. | TRBJ1-2 | TRBV12-3/TRBV12-4 | . | CASSPAGDGYTF | TGTGCCAGCAGCCCAGCAGGGGATGGCTACACCTTC
. | TRBJ1-2 | TRBV5-1 | . | CASSLGRGRNYGYTF | TGCGCCAGCAGCTTGGGGAGGGGAAGGAACTATGGCTACACCTTC
TRBD1 | TRBJ1-6 | TRBV30 | . | CAWSVGTVAISPLHF | TGTGCCTGGAGTGTGGGGACAGTCGCGATCTCACCCCTCCACTTT
. | TRBJ2-3 | TRBV5-4 | . | CASSSAADTQYF | TGTGCCAGCAGCTCGGCGGCAGATACGCAGTATTTT
TRBD2 | TRBJ2-5 | TRBV19 | . | CASSIGTSGLETQYF | TGTGCCAGTAGTATAGGGACTAGCGGATTAGAGACCCAGTACTTC